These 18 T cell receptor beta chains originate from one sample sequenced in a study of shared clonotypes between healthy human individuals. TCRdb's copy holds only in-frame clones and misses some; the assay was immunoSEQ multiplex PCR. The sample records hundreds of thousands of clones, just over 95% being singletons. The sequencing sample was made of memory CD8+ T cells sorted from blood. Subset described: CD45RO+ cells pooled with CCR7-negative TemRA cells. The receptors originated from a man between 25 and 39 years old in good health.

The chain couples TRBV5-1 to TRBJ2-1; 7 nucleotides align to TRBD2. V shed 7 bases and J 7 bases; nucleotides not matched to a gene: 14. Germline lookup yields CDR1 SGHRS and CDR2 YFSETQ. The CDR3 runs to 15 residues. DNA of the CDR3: TGCGCCAGCTGGGCGGGAGTAAGGATACAGAATGAGCAGTTCTTC. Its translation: CASWAGVRIQNEQFF.

The CDR3 nucleotides read TGTGCCAGCAGCGACGCCGGACAGGGGTTATACTATGGCTACACCTTC. This gives the protein CASSDAGQGLYYGYTF. The genes are TRBV7-8 and TRBJ1-2; the match to TRBD1 covers 9 bases. Germline V gene sequence: CDR1 SGHVS, CDR2 FQNEAQ. The CDR3 totals 16 residues. Trimming cost V 5 bases and J 3 bases; bases outside gene matches: 10.

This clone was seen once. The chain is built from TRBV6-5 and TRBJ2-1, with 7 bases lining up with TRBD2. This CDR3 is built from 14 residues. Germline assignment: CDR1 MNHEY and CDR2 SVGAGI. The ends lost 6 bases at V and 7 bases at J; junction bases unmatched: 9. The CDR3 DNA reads TGTGCCAGCAGCCTAAGCGGGACTGGAAATGAGCAGTTCTTC. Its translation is CASSLSGTGNEQFF.

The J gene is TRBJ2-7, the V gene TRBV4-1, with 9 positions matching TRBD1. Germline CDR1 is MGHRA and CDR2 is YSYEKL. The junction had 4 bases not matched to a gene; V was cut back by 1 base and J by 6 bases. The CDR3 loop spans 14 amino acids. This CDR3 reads CASSQVTGGFEQYF. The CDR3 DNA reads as TGCGCCAGCAGCCAAGTGACAGGGGGTTTCGAGCAGTACTTC.

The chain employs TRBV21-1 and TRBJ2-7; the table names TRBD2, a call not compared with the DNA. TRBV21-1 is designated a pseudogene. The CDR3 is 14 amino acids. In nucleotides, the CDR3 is TGTGCCAGCAGCAAAGCTACGAGAAACTACGAGCAGTACTTC. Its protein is CASSKATRNYEQYF.

CDR3 sequence reads: CASSLVWGDPDYNEQFF. The CDR3 DNA reads TGTGCCAGCAGCTTAGTATGGGGGGACCCCGACTACAATGAGCAGTTCTTC. The genes are TRBV7-9 and TRBJ2-1; D possibly corresponds to TRBD2 (6 bases). CDR1 and CDR2 (germline): SEHNR, FQNEAQ (reference sequence). Trimming removed 1 base at V and 3 bases at J, with 16 bases between. This CDR3 is built from 17 residues.

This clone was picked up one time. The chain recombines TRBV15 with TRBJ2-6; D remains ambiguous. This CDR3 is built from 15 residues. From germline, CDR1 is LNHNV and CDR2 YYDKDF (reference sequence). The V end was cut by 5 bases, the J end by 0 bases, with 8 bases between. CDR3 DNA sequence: TGTGCCACCAGCCCCCGGGCCTCTGGGGCCAACGTCCTGACTTTC. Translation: CATSPRASGANVLTF.

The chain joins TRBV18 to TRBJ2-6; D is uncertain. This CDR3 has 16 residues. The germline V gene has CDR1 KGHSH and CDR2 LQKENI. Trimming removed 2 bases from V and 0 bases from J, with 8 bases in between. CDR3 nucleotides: TGTGCCAGCTCACCATTTCCCCTCTCTGGGGCCAACGTCCTGACTTTC. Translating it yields CASSPFPLSGANVLTF.

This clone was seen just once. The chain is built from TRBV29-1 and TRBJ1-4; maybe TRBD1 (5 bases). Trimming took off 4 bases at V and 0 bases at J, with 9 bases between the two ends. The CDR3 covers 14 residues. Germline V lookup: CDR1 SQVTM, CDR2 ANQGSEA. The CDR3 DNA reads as TGCAGCGTTGCCCAGACAGCAACTAATGAAAAACTGTTTTTT. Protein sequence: CSVAQTATNEKLFF.

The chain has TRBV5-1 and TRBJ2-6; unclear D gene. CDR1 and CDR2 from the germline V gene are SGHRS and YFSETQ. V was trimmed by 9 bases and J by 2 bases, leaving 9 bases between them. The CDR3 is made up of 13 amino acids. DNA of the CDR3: TGCGCCACCTCGACAACTGGGGCCAACGTCCTGACTTTC. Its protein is CATSTTGANVLTF.

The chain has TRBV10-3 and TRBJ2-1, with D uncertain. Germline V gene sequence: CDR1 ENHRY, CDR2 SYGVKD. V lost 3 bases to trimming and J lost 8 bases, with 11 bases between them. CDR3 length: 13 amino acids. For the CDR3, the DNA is TGTGCCATCAGTGAATCCGGTTATGATGAGCAGTTCTTC. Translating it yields CAISESGYDEQFF.

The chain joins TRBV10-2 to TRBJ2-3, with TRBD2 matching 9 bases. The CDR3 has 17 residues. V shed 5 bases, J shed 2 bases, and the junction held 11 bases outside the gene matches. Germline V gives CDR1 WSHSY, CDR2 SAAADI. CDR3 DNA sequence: TGCGCCAGCAGTTTTTCCCTAGCGGGAACGACCACAGATACGCAGTATTTT. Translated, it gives CASSFSLAGTTTDTQYF.

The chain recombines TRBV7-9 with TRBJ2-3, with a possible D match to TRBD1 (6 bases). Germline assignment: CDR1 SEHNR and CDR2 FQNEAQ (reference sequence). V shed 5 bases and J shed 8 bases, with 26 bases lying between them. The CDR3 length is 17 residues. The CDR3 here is CASSVTGTLPAPPTQYF. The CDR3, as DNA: TGTGCCAGCAGCGTGACCGGGACACTCCCCGCCCCCCCTACGCAGTATTTT.

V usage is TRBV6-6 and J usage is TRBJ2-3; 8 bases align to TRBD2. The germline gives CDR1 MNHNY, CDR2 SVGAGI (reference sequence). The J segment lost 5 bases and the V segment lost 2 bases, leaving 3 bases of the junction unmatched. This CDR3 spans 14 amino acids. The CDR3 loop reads CASSYVAGGDTQYF. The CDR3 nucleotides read TGTGCCAGCAGTTACGTGGCGGGAGGAGATACGCAGTATTTT.

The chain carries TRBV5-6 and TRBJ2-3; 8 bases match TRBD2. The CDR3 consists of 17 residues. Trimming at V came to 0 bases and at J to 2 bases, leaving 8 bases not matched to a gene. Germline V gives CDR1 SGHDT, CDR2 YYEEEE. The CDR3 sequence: CASSLVVAGSLTDTQYF. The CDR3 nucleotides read TGTGCCAGCAGCTTGGTGGTAGCGGGATCCCTCACAGATACGCAGTATTTT.

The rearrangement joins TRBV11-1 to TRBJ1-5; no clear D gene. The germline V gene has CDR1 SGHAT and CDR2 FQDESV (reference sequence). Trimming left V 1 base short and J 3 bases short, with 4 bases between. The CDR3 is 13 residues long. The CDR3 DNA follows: TGTGCCAGCAGCTTAGGACCCAATCAGCCCCAGCATTTT. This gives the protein CASSLGPNQPQHF.

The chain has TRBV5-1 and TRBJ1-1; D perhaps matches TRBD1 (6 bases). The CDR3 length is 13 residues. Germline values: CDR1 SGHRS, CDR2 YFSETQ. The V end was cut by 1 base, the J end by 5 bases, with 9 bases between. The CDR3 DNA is TGCGCCAGCAGCTTGAGTCAGGGGACTGAAGCTTTCTTT. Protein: CASSLSQGTEAFF.

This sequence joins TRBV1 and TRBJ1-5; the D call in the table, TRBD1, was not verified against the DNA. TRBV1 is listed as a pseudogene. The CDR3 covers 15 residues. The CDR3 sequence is CTSTFGQLSNQPQHF. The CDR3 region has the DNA TGCACCAGCACCTTCGGACAGCTTAGCAATCAGCCCCAGCATTTT.